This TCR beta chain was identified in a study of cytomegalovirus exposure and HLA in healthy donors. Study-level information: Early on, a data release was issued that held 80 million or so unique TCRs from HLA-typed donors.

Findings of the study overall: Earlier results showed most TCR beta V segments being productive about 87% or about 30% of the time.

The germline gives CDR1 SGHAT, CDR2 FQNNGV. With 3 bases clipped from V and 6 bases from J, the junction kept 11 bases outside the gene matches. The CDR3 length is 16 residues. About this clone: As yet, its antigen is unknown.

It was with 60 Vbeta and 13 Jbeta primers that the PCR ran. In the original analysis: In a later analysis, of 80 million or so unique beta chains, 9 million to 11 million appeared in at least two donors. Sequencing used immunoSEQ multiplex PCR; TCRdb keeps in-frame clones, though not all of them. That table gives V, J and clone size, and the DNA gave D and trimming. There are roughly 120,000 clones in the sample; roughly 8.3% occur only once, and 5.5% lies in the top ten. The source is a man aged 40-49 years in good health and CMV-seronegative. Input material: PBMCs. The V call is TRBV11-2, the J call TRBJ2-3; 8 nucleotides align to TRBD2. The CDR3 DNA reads TGTGCCAGCAGCTTTACAGCGGGGGTCTTCGAGGATACGCAGTATTTT. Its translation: CASSFTAGVFEDTQYF. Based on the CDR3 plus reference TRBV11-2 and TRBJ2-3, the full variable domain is EAGVAQSPRYKIIEKRQSVAFWCNPISGHATLYWYQQILGQGPKLLIQFQNNGVVDDSQLPKDRFSAERLKGVDSTLKIQPAKLEDSAVYLCASSFTAGVFEDTQYFGPGTRLTVL.